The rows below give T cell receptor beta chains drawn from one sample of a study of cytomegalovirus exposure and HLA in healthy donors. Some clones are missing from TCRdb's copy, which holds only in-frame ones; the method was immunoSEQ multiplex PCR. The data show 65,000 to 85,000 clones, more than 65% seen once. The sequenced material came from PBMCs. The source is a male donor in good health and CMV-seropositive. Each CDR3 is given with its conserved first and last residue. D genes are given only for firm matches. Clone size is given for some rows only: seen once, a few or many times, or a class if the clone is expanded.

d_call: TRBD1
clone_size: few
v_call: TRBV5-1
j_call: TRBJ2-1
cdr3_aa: CASSTTAGTERNEQFF
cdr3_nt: TGCGCCAGCAGCACGACCGCCGGGACAGAAAGGAATGAGCAGTTCTTC

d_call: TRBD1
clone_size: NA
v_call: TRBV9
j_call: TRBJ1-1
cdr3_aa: CASSLEGAGGTEAFF
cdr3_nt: TGTGCCAGCAGCTTGGAGGGGGCAGGTGGTACTGAAGCTTTCTTT

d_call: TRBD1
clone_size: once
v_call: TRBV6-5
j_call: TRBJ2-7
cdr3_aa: CASTRQGFGEQYF
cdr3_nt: TGTGCCAGCACGCGACAGGGTTTCGGCGAGCAGTACTTC

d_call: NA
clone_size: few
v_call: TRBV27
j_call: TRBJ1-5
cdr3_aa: CASSLPTGTYSNQPQHF
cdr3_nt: TGTGCCAGCAGTTTACCAACAGGTACCTATAGCAATCAGCCCCAGCATTTT

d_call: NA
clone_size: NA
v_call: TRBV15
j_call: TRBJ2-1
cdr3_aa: CATSRDRRRSYNEQFF
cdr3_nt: TGTGCCACCAGCAGAGATCGACGGAGATCCTACAATGAGCAGTTCTTC

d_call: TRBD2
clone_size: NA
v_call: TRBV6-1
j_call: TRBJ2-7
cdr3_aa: CASSGSGGAYEQYF
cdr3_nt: TGTGCCAGCAGTGGTAGCGGGGGGGCCTACGAGCAGTACTTC

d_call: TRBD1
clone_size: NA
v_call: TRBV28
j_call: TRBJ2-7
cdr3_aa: CASSIRTGGGEQYF
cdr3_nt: TGTGCCAGCAGTATCCGGACAGGGGGTGGCGAGCAGTACTTC

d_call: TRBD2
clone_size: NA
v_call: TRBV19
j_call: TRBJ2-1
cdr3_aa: CASSFPGLVSYNEQFF
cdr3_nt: TGTGCCAGTAGTTTTCCGGGACTAGTCTCCTACAATGAGCAGTTCTTC

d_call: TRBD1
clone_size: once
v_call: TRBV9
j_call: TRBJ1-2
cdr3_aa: CASSVDRGSYGYTF
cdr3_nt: TGTGCCAGCAGCGTAGACAGGGGCAGCTATGGCTACACCTTC

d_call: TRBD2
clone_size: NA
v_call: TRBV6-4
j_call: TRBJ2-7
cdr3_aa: CASSEQAGGPNEQYF
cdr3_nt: TGTGCCAGCAGTGAACAAGCGGGAGGGCCCAACGAGCAGTACTTC

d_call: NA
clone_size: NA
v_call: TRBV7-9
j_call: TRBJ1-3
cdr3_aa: CASRRGSSGNTIYF
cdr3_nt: TGTGCCAGCAGAAGGGGGAGCTCTGGAAACACCATATATTTT

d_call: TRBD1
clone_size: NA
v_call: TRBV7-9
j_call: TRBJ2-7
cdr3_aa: CASNRDRGAYEQYF
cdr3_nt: TGTGCCAGCAACCGAGACAGGGGGGCTTACGAGCAGTACTTC

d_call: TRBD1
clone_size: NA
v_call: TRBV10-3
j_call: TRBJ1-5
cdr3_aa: CAISEGQGGSNQPQHF
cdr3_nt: TGTGCCATCAGTGAGGGACAGGGGGGGAGCAATCAGCCCCAGCATTTT

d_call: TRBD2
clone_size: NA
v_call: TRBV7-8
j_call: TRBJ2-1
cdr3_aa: CASSFGLAVWNEQFF
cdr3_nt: TGTGCCAGCAGCTTTGGACTAGCGGTCTGGAATGAGCAGTTCTTC

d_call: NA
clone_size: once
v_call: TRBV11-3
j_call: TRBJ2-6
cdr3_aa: CASSRGVGANVLTF
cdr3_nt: TGTGCCAGCAGCCGCGGGGTTGGGGCCAACGTCCTGACTTTC

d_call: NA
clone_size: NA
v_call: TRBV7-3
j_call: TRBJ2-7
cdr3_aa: CASSLQGPYEQYF
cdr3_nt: TGTGCCAGCAGCTTACAGGGGCCTTACGAGCAGTACTTC

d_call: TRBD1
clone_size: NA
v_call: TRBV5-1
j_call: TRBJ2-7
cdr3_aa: CASGRQGYEQYF
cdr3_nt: TGCGCCAGCGGACGACAGGGGTACGAGCAGTACTTC

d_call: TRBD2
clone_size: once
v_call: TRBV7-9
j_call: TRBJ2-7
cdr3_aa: CASSLERGRDGRGKQYF
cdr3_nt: TGTGCCAGCAGCTTAGAACGCGGGAGGGACGGGAGAGGCAAGCAGTACTTC

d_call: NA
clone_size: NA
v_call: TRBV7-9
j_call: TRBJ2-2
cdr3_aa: CALTPGTSSGNTGELFF
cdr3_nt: TGTGCCCTTACCCCAGGCACGAGTTCAGGGAACACCGGGGAGCTGTTTTTT

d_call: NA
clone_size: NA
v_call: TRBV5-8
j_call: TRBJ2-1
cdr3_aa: CASSHTGHGADYNEQFF
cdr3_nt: TGTGCCAGCAGCCACACCGGGCATGGGGCCGACTACAATGAGCAGTTCTTC

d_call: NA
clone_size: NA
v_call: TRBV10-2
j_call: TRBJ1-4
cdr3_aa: CASNQQGNEKLFF
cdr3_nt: TGCGCCAGCAATCAACAGGGTAATGAAAAACTGTTTTTT

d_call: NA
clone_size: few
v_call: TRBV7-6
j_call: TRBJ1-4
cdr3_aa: CASSYTDRGAAKKLFF
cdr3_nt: TGTGCCAGCAGCTACACTGATCGGGGAGCGGCCAAAAAACTGTTTTTT

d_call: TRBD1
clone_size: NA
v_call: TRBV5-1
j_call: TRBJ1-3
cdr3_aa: CASSSGQPAGNTIYF
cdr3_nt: TGCGCCAGCAGCTCGGGACAGCCCGCTGGAAACACCATATATTTT

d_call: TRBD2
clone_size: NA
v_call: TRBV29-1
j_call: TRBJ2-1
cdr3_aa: CSVEDRSSGRVDEQFF
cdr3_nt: TGCAGCGTTGAAGATCGATCAAGCGGGAGGGTTGATGAGCAGTTCTTC